These 24 T cell receptor beta chains were all obtained from the same sample, sequenced in a study of T-cell reconstitution after alpha-beta-depleted transplantation in children. This sample's TCRbeta library carried unique molecular identifier barcodes. TCRdb passed the PCR reads through MiXCR, listing each CDR3 protein once. In the table there are about 260,000 distinct CDR3 sequences, 6.5% to 10% of which are singletons. Sequencing was performed on PBMCs, mostly from graft donor cells, taken 180 days after TCRalphabeta/CD19-depleted stem cell transplant. Receptors originate from a male patient younger than 18 who had a stem cell transplant for acute lymphoblastic leukemia, so the T cells may come from the graft donor.

This clonotype was picked up many times. This chain uses TRBV7-9 with TRBJ1-2; tentative D call: TRBD1 (5 bases). Between the trimmed V and J ends, which lost 3 bases and 4 bases, there was a span of 9 bases. This CDR3 comprises 13 residues. Germline V lookup: CDR1 SEHNR, CDR2 FQNEAQ (reference sequence). The CDR3 protein is CASSFTTVYGYTF. The CDR3 nucleotides are TGTGCCAGCAGCTTCACGACAGTCTATGGCTACACCTTC.

This clonotype has a count of ten or more. This rearrangement joins TRBV28 to TRBJ2-5; no reliable D call. Germline loops: CDR1 MDHEN, CDR2 SYDVKM. Trimming stripped 3 bases from V and 2 bases from J, with 13 bases between. The CDR3 contains 15 residues. CDR3 DNA sequence: TGTGCCAGCAGTTTCTTCAGGAGACCTCAAGAGACCCAGTACTTC. Translation: CASSFFRRPQETQYF.

The sample holds many counts of this clonotype. CDR3 sequence reads: CASSFRDEAFF. For the CDR3, the DNA is TGTGCCAGCAGTTTCAGGGACGAAGCTTTCTTT. This sequence joins TRBV12-3 or TRBV12-4 and TRBJ1-1; weak D call: TRBD1 (5 bases). The CDR3 runs 11 residues. Between the trimmed V and J ends, which lost 3 bases and 8 bases, there was a span of 7 bases.

This clonotype was detected many times. The gene calls are TRBV25-1 and TRBJ1-4, with a weak D call TRBD1 (6 bases). From germline, CDR1 is MGHDK and CDR2 SYGVNS. Trimming removed 3 bases from V and 2 bases from J, with 16 bases in between. This CDR3 has 17 amino acids. CDR3 DNA sequence: TGTGCCAGCAGTGACGGAGGGACGCAGGGGACTAATGAAAAACTGTTTTTT. This translates into CASSDGGTQGTNEKLFF.

This clonotype was detected ten times or more. V and J are TRBV18 and TRBJ2-1, with TRBD2 matching 10 bases. The CDR3 runs 15 residues. V lost 5 bases to trimming and J lost 5 bases; unmatched junction nucleotides: 6. Germline V gene data show CDR1 as KGHSH and CDR2 as LQKENI. The CDR3 loop is CASSATGLANNEQFF. The CDR3 DNA sequence: TGTGCCAGCTCAGCGACGGGACTAGCGAACAATGAGCAGTTCTTC.

This clonotype was seen at least ten times. The chain has TRBV10-3 and TRBJ2-1; 7 nucleotides match TRBD1. The CDR3 sequence is 14 residues long. CDR1 is ENHRY, CDR2 SYGVKD, per germline. With 7 bases clipped from V and 5 bases from J, the junction kept 8 bases outside the gene matches. The chain's CDR3 is CAITAGTADNEQFF. The CDR3 region has the DNA TGTGCCATCACCGCCGGGACAGCCGACAATGAGCAGTTCTTC.

This clonotype was recorded many times. V gene TRBV3-1 combines with J gene TRBJ2-3, with TRBD2 identical over 9 bases. V was clipped by 5 bases and J by 7 bases; unmatched bases: 13. Germline V CDR1 and CDR2: LGHDT, YNNKEL (reference sequence). This CDR3 comprises 16 residues. CDR3 sequence reads: CASSNISGRRSNTQYF. DNA of the CDR3: TGTGCCAGCAGCAATATTAGCGGGAGACGTTCTAATACGCAGTATTTT.

This clonotype has only one observation. A much larger clone lies a single base off, so this may be a read error. This rearrangement joins TRBV5-1 to TRBJ2-3; possibly TRBD1 or TRBD2 for D (6 bases each). V was shortened by 7 bases and J by 2 bases, with 14 bases between the two germline ends. Germline assignment: CDR1 SGHRS and CDR2 YFSETQ. The CDR3 runs 14 residues. CDR3 in amino acids: CASSPGDNTDTQYF. Written as DNA, the CDR3 is TGCGCCAGCTCCCCGGGGGACAACACAGATACGCAGTATTTT.

This clonotype came up many times. The chain joins TRBV14 to TRBJ1-1; D is undetermined. The CDR3 contains 13 residues. The V end was cut by 3 bases, the J end by 1 base, with 6 bases between. Germline assignment: CDR1 SGHDN and CDR2 FVKESK. This CDR3 is CASSQWGNTEAFF. CDR3 nucleotide sequence: TGTGCCAGCAGCCAGTGGGGGAACACTGAAGCTTTCTTT.

There are many counts of this clonotype. The rearrangement links TRBV3-1 to TRBJ1-5; 7 nucleotides agree with TRBD1. CDR1 is LGHDT, CDR2 YNNKEL, per germline (reference sequence). The V segment lost 1 base and the J segment 5 bases; nucleotides outside the gene matches: 2. This CDR3 has 14 amino acids. The CDR3 DNA follows: TGTGCCAGCAGCCAAGGGACAGGAGATCAGCCCCAGCATTTT. Translation: CASSQGTGDQPQHF.

This clonotype was seen many times. The chain uses TRBV18 and TRBJ1-2; D is uncertain. Germline CDR1 KGHSH, CDR2 LQKENI. V lost 2 bases and J 0 bases, leaving 19 bases between the germline ends. The CDR3 totals 18 residues. The CDR3 DNA sequence: TGTGCCAGCTCACCAGGCAGCACTCTGACCGTCCCTAACTATGGCTACACCTTC. This sequence encodes CASSPGSTLTVPNYGYTF.

The table lists this clonotype with many counts. This chain links TRBV5-1 with TRBJ2-1, with unresolved D. Germline CDR1 SGHRS, CDR2 YFSETQ. Trimming removed 0 bases at V and 10 bases at J, with 8 bases between. CDR3 length: 12 amino acids. The chain's CDR3 is CASSLAATEQFF. In DNA form, the CDR3 reads TGCGCCAGCAGCTTGGCCGCGACAGAGCAGTTCTTC.

This clonotype has a count of ten or more. The chain joins TRBV20-1 to TRBJ2-7; D possibly corresponds to TRBD2 (5 bases). This CDR3 contains 14 residues. Per the germline V gene, CDR1 is DFQATT and CDR2 is SNEGSKA (reference sequence). Trimming removed 6 bases at V and 0 bases at J, with 15 bases between. The CDR3 nucleotides are TGCAGTGCCCCCGGACGGAGGAGCTCCTACGAGCAGTACTTC. This codes for CSAPGRRSSYEQYF.

The chain couples TRBV7-9 to TRBJ2-7; 9 bases agree with TRBD1. This CDR3 region has 15 residues. V shed 4 bases and J 2 bases; nucleotides not matched to a gene: 6. Per the germline V gene, CDR1 is SEHNR and CDR2 is FQNEAQ (reference sequence). CDR3 DNA sequence: TGTGCCAGCAGCTATCGGGACAGGGCTACCTACGAGCAGTACTTC. Its translation: CASSYRDRATYEQYF.

This clonotype was recorded many times. The genes are TRBV11-2 and TRBJ2-5; TRBD2 agrees at 8 bases. J was trimmed by 5 bases and V by 4 bases; bases with no gene match: 15. The germline V gene encodes CDR1 SGHAT and CDR2 FQNNGV. The CDR3 extends over 17 amino acids. In nucleotides, the CDR3 is TGTGCCAGCAGCTCCCTAACTAGACGGACGGGGGGGGAGACCCAGTACTTC. It is translated as CASSSLTRRTGGETQYF.

This clonotype was recorded at least ten times. This chain joins TRBV7-3 and TRBJ2-3; no clear D. The germline V gene encodes CDR1 SGHTA and CDR2 FQGTGA. This CDR3 region has 13 residues. The ends were cut back, 2 bases at V and 4 bases at J, with 7 bases in the middle. The CDR3 reads CASSLGGADTQYF. DNA of the CDR3: TGTGCCAGCAGCTTAGGTGGCGCAGATACGCAGTATTTT. Variable domain in full (rest from reference TRBV7-3 and TRBJ2-3): GAGVSQTPSNKVTEKGKYVELRCDPISGHTALYWYRQSLGQGPEFLIYFQGTGAADDSGLPNDRFFAVRPEGSVSTLKIQRTERGDSAVYLCASSLGGADTQYFGPGTRLTVL.

A single count supports this clonotype. A much bigger clone sits one base away, suggesting this may be a read error. V gene TRBV5-1 combines with J gene TRBJ2-7; 14 nucleotides align to TRBD2. This CDR3 is built from 15 residues. Germline V gene sequence: CDR1 SGHRS, CDR2 YFSETQ. J lost 10 bases, V lost 0 bases, and 6 bases had no gene match. The CDR3 DNA reads TGCGCCAGCAGCTTGGTGACTAGCGGGGGGGACGTACAGTACTTC. This encodes CASSLVTSGGDVQYF.

This clonotype was observed at least ten times. V gene TRBV5-5 combines with J gene TRBJ1-4; D is undetermined. This CDR3 region has 16 residues. The V end was cut by 1 base, the J end by 0 bases, with 10 bases between. In germline, CDR1 is SGHKS, CDR2 YYEKEE (reference sequence). This CDR3 is CASSLPRGATNEKLFF. The CDR3 region has the DNA TGTGCCAGCAGCTTGCCACGGGGAGCAACTAATGAAAAACTGTTTTTT.

This clonotype has just a few counts. The J gene is TRBJ2-3, the V gene TRBV4-1, with a weak D call TRBD2 (5 bases). Germline V gene lookup returns CDR1 MGHRA and CDR2 YSYEKL. V was shortened by 1 base and J by 2 bases, with 13 bases between the two germline ends. The CDR3 is made up of 16 amino acids. This CDR3 reads CASSQGTGVHTDTQYF. CDR3 sequence (DNA): TGCGCCAGCAGCCAAGGGACCGGGGTACACACAGATACGCAGTATTTT.

This clonotype was found many times. This sequence joins TRBV10-3 and TRBJ1-5; TRBD1 matches 7 bases. V lost 4 bases and J lost 2; bases outside the gene matches: 2. Germline CDR1 and CDR2: ENHRY and SYGVKD. This CDR3 has 14 amino acids. CDR3 in amino acids: CAISGTGRNQPQHF. The DNA of the CDR3 is TGTGCCATCAGTGGGACAGGTCGCAATCAGCCCCAGCATTTT.

The sample holds many counts of this clonotype. V usage is TRBV28 and J usage is TRBJ2-3, with TRBD2 identical over 9 bases. In germline, CDR1 is MDHEN, CDR2 SYDVKM. The CDR3 consists of 14 residues. After removal of 3 bases from V and 2 bases from J, the junction contained 0 bases not matched to a gene. CDR3: CASSLGLATDTQYF. CDR3 nucleotides: TGTGCCAGCAGTTTGGGACTAGCCACAGATACGCAGTATTTT.

In this sample, this clonotype turned up many times. This rearrangement joins TRBV27 to TRBJ1-5; D perhaps matches TRBD1 (5 bases). The CDR3 spans 14 residues. Germline lookup yields CDR1 MNHEY and CDR2 SMNVEV (reference sequence). Trimming removed 5 bases at V and 6 bases at J, with 14 bases between. The CDR3 nucleotides are TGTGCCAGCAGTCTAGCGGAGGGGTTTCAGCCCCAGCATTTT. This gives the protein CASSLAEGFQPQHF.

Many counts were recorded for this clonotype. The chain employs TRBV6-1 and TRBJ2-6; 14 positions match TRBD2. The germline gives CDR1 MNHNS, CDR2 SASEGT. CDR3 length: 18 residues. The V and J ends lost 7 bases and 0 bases, in that order; junction bases with no gene match: 5. This CDR3 reads CASTGLAGAYSGANVLTF. In nucleotides, the CDR3 is TGTGCCAGCACGGGACTAGCGGGGGCGTACTCTGGGGCCAACGTCCTGACTTTC.

This clonotype was picked up many times. The genes are TRBV4-2 and TRBJ2-1; D possibly corresponds to TRBD2 (5 bases). Germline CDR1 reads LGHNA; CDR2 reads YNFKEQ. V was trimmed by 0 bases and J by 9 bases, leaving 15 bases between them. The CDR3 is 15 amino acids. The DNA of the CDR3 is TGTGCCAGCAGCCAAGAATCCCTCGGGATTGGTGAGCAGTTCTTC. This codes for CASSQESLGIGEQFF.